Listed here are 27 T cell receptor beta chains from one sample, sequenced in a study of beta chain features in type 1 diabetes. Reverse transcription of all isolated RNA meant that expressed TCRB transcripts were sequenced. Only in-frame clones appear in the TCRdb table, and some are missing; sequencing was by immunoSEQ multiplex PCR. The sample consists of about 150,000 clones, around 9.7% of them appearing once. Study results and limitations: Among all four CD4+ subsets, Type 1 diabetes patients had TCRB CDR3s that were moderately but significantly shorter.

No antigen has been assigned to these receptors. Sequencing was carried out using central memory CD4+ T cells from blood. The receptors were sampled from a woman aged 25 to 39 with type 1 diabetes.

This clone was detected only a few times. J is TRBJ2-1 and V is TRBV28; 8 bases match TRBD2. Germline values: CDR1 MDHEN, CDR2 SYDVKM. The trim removed 8 bases at V and 5 bases at J, leaving 8 bases unmatched. The CDR3 extends over 14 amino acids. This chain's CDR3 is CASGSGSHNNEQFF. CDR3 bases: TGTGCCAGCGGGAGCGGGAGCCACAACAATGAGCAGTTCTTC.

The chain uses TRBV6-5 and TRBJ1-2; a possible D gene is TRBD1 (6 bases). The CDR3 loop spans 14 amino acids. CDR1 and CDR2 (germline): MNHEY, SVGAGI. V was clipped by 5 bases and J by 0 bases, with 10 bases between them. DNA for the CDR3: TGTGCCAGCAGTGACAGGTTCGCTAACTATGGCTACACCTTC. Encoded protein: CASSDRFANYGYTF.

This clone showed up just a few times. At one of its ends the junction is not consistent with the germline gene, which may arise from a read error. The CDR3 spells CASSPKYRDSDEQFF. The DNA for the CDR3 is TGTGCCAGCAGCCCAAAATACCGGGACTCCGATGAGCAGTTCTTC. The chain joins TRBV4-1 to TRBJ2-1; a possible D gene is TRBD2 (6 bases). The CDR3 length is 15 residues. CDR1 is MGHRA and CDR2 is YSYEKL in the germline V gene.

This clone was picked up a small number of times. The chain carries TRBV7-2 and TRBJ2-7; TRBD2 agrees at 10 bases. The CDR3 has 15 residues. The germline V gene encodes CDR1 SGHTA and CDR2 FQGNSA. J was trimmed by 0 bases and V by 5 bases; bases with no gene match: 4. CDR3 protein: CASSMTSGHSYEQYF. The CDR3 coding sequence is TGTGCCAGCAGCATGACTAGCGGGCACTCCTACGAGCAGTACTTC.

V is TRBV27 and J is TRBJ2-2; 7 bases map to TRBD2. With V trimmed by 10 bases and J by 0 bases, 11 bases remained unmatched. The germline gives CDR1 MNHEY, CDR2 SMNVEV (reference sequence). The CDR3 consists of 16 residues. The CDR3, as DNA: TGTGCCACCTCCCAATGGGGGGGTTCGAACACCGGGGAGCTGTTTTTT. This gives the protein CATSQWGGSNTGELFF.

This clone was picked up a small number of times. The chain links TRBV5-6 to TRBJ2-5; no reliable D call. CDR3 length: 11 amino acids. Germline lookup yields CDR1 SGHDT and CDR2 YYEEEE. Deletions cut 3 bases from V and 5 bases from J, with 5 bases between. For the CDR3, the DNA is TGTGCCAGCAGCTCCAGGGAGACCCAGTACTTC. Protein product: CASSSRETQYF.

This clone has more than one count but fewer than ten. The CDR3 DNA reads as TGTGCCAGCAGTTCGGGACTAGCGGGAGGCAATGAGCAGTTCTTC. Translated: CASSSGLAGGNEQFF. V usage is TRBV6-1 and J usage is TRBJ2-1, with 15 positions matching TRBD2. Losses at the gene ends were 5 bases for V and 6 bases for J; bases not matched to a gene: 2. Germline V CDR1 and CDR2: MNHNS, SASEGT. The CDR3 is 15 residues long.

This clone was seen a handful of times. The CDR3 bases are TGTGCCAGCAGTTTAAACAGGGAAGCCCTGCAGTTCTTC. Encoded protein: CASSLNREALQFF. This sequence joins TRBV27 and TRBJ2-1; the D gene is possibly TRBD1 (6 bases). Germline V gives CDR1 MNHEY, CDR2 SMNVEV (reference sequence). Deletions cut 2 bases from V and 12 bases from J, with 14 bases between. This CDR3 contains 13 residues.

In this sample, this clone turned up a few times. The chain employs TRBV7-9 and TRBJ2-1; no firm D call. V was pared by 4 bases and J by 5 bases, with 6 bases between. The CDR3 is 12 residues long. In germline, CDR1 is SEHNR, CDR2 FQNEAQ (reference sequence). The CDR3 sequence is CASSYLDNEQFF. The DNA for the CDR3 is TGTGCCAGCAGCTACTTGGACAATGAGCAGTTCTTC.

The V and J genes are TRBV5-1 and TRBJ1-4; D remains unclear. The CDR3 length is 14 residues. Germline CDR1 and CDR2: SGHRS and YFSETQ. The V gene lost 4 bases and the J gene lost 3 bases, with 10 bases spanning the gap. The CDR3 bases are TGCGCCAGCAGCGAGGGTCGGGCTAATGAAAAACTGTTTTTT. Its translation: CASSEGRANEKLFF.

The chain combines TRBV29-1 with TRBJ2-1, with D hard to call. Germline V CDR1 and CDR2: SQVTM, ANQGSEA. V lost 0 bases to trimming and J lost 10 bases, with 7 bases between them. CDR3 length: 11 residues. CDR3 in amino acids: CSVEDGREQFF. In DNA, the CDR3 is TGCAGCGTTGAAGATGGCAGAGAGCAGTTCTTC.

Only a few counts were recorded for this clone. The gene calls are TRBV5-4 and TRBJ2-6; D is unclear. CDR3 length: 16 amino acids. In germline, CDR1 is SGHNT, CDR2 YYREEE (reference sequence). Trimming cost V 0 bases and J 0 bases, with 7 bases left between them. CDR3 bases: TGTGCCAGCAGCTTGGACCAGTTCTCTGGGGCCAACGTCCTGACTTTC. Translating gives CASSLDQFSGANVLTF.

This clone was picked up a small number of times. This chain joins TRBV7-9 and TRBJ2-7; D is perhaps TRBD1 (6 bases). Between the trimmed V and J ends, which lost 0 bases and 5 bases, there was a span of 14 bases. CDR3 size: 15 residues. Germline lookup yields CDR1 SEHNR and CDR2 FQNEAQ (reference sequence). The CDR3, as DNA: TGTGCCAGCAGCTTAGCGCGCACAGGGAGCCACGAGCAGTACTTC. Translated: CASSLARTGSHEQYF.

In this sample, this clone turned up a few times. V and J are TRBV11-2 and TRBJ2-5; 8 bases match TRBD2. The germline V gene encodes CDR1 SGHAT and CDR2 FQNNGV. This CDR3 region has 17 residues. The V gene end was trimmed by 5 bases and the J gene end by 5 bases; junction bases not matched to a gene: 16. The CDR3, as DNA: TGTGCCAGCAGCCCGGGCGGAAACGGGAGGGTTCGGGAGACCCAGTACTTC. This gives the protein CASSPGGNGRVRETQYF.

This chain uses TRBV7-2 with TRBJ1-2; no clear D. The germline gives CDR1 SGHTA, CDR2 FQGNSA. CDR3 size: 15 residues. The V and J ends lost 1 base and 0 bases respectively, with 9 bases between them. As DNA, the CDR3 is TGTGCCAGCAGCTTAGGAGCGGGATCTAACTATGGCTACACCTTC. Translated, it gives CASSLGAGSNYGYTF.

This chain links TRBV5-1 with TRBJ1-2, with 7 bases lining up with TRBD1. V trimming: 3 bases; J trimming: 3 bases; junction bases outside the gene matches: 8. The CDR3 has 15 residues. Germline CDR1 and CDR2: SGHRS and YFSETQ. CDR3 bases: TGCGCCAGCAGCTCCGCCGGGACAGCGGACTATGGCTACACCTTC. It is translated as CASSSAGTADYGYTF.

Note on this clone: This sample includes further DNA sequences coding for the same CDR3. V is TRBV19 and J is TRBJ2-5; 9 nucleotides line up with TRBD2. This CDR3 region has 14 residues. V was clipped by 3 bases and J by 5 bases; unmatched bases: 4. Germline CDR1 LNHDA, CDR2 SQIVND (reference sequence). As DNA, the CDR3 is TGTGCCAGTAGTATGGGGACTAGCCCGGAGACCCAGTACTTC. This gives the protein CASSMGTSPETQYF.

This chain connects TRBV18 to TRBJ1-2; D is ambiguous. Trimming cost V 3 bases and J 10 bases, with 9 bases left between them. Germline CDR1 is KGHSH and CDR2 is LQKENI. The CDR3 runs 11 residues. For the CDR3, the DNA is TGTGCCAGCTCACCCCAGGCCGCCTACACCTTC. This codes for CASSPQAAYTF.

This clone was seen only a few times. V usage is TRBV6-1 and J usage is TRBJ1-5; 7 bases are shared with TRBD1. Germline trimming cut 5 bases from V and 5 bases from J; bases unmatched to any gene: 6. This CDR3 has 14 amino acids. The germline gives CDR1 MNHNS, CDR2 SASEGT. This CDR3 reads CASSLGTAYQPQHF. The CDR3 region has the DNA TGTGCCAGCAGTCTCGGGACAGCTTATCAGCCCCAGCATTTT.

This chain joins TRBV9 and TRBJ2-2; D call uncertain. Looked up from germline, CDR1 is SGDLS and CDR2 is YYNGEE. Trimming shortened V by 3 bases and J by 4 bases, and 7 bases separated the two germline ends. The CDR3 is 13 residues long. The CDR3 bases are TGTGCCAGCAGCGCCCAATCCACCGGGGAGCTGTTTTTT. Amino acid sequence: CASSAQSTGELFF. Using reference TRBV9 and TRBJ2-2 for the parts outside the CDR3, the full variable domain is DSGVTQTPKHLITATGQRVTLRCSPRSGDLSVYWYQQSLDQGLQFLIQYYNGEERAKGNILERFSAQQFPDLHSELNLSSLELGDSALYFCASSAQSTGELFFGEGSRLTVL.

The chain combines TRBV11-2 with TRBJ1-2; no reliable D call. V was shortened by 1 base and J by 5 bases, with 5 bases between the two germline ends. CDR3 length: 12 residues. CDR1 and CDR2 from the germline V gene are SGHAT and FQNNGV. The CDR3 protein is CASSLVTYGYTF. The CDR3 DNA follows: TGTGCCAGCAGCTTAGTGACTTATGGCTACACCTTC.

The sample holds a few counts of this clone. V gene TRBV19 combines with J gene TRBJ2-1; 8 bases fit TRBD2. The CDR3 is 11 residues long. V trimming: 4 bases; J trimming: 12 bases; junction bases outside the gene matches: 2. Per germline, CDR1 LNHDA and CDR2 SQIVND (reference sequence). The CDR3, as DNA: TGTGCCAGTAGTAAGGGACTAGTGCAGTTCTTC. Translated: CASSKGLVQFF.

The table lists this clone with a few counts. The V call is TRBV6-5, the J call TRBJ1-1, with 8 bases fitting TRBD1. Germline V lookup: CDR1 MNHEY, CDR2 SVGAGI. J was trimmed by 2 bases and V by 6 bases; bases with no gene match: 5. CDR3 length: 14 residues. The CDR3: CASRKDRDNTEAFF. The CDR3 DNA follows: TGTGCCAGCAGAAAGGACAGGGATAACACTGAAGCTTTCTTT.

This clone was counted ten times or more. The chain uses TRBV30 and TRBJ2-1, with TRBD2 matching 9 bases. CDR1 is GTSNPN and CDR2 is SVGIG in the germline V gene (reference sequence). Trimming at V came to 8 bases and at J to 6 bases, leaving 8 bases not matched to a gene. The CDR3 extends over 13 amino acids. CDR3 sequence: CARGRALSNEQFF. CDR3 in DNA: TGTGCCCGCGGGAGGGCCTTGAGCAATGAGCAGTTCTTC. Combining the CDR3 with reference TRBV30 and TRBJ2-1 gives the whole variable domain SQTIHQWPATLVQPVGSPLSLECTVEGTSNPNLYWYRQAAGRGLQLLFYSVGIGQISSEVPQNLSASRPQDRQFILSSKKLLLSDSGFYLCARGRALSNEQFFGPGTRLTVL.

The chain joins TRBV5-1 to TRBJ2-2; 10 nucleotides match TRBD1. The ends lost 4 bases at V and 1 base at J; junction bases unmatched: 7. CDR1 and CDR2 from the germline V gene are SGHRS and YFSETQ. The CDR3 is made up of 17 amino acids. CDR3: CASSLLGQGLNTGELFF. The CDR3 coding sequence is TGCGCCAGCAGCCTTTTGGGACAGGGGCTGAACACCGGGGAGCTGTTTTTT.

This clone was counted many times. Other DNA sequences within the sample encode an identical CDR3. The J gene is TRBJ2-1, the V gene TRBV7-9; 10 positions agree with TRBD2. Germline V CDR1 and CDR2: SEHNR, FQNEAQ (reference sequence). The CDR3 is 16 residues long. Losses at the gene ends were 0 bases for V and 1 base for J; bases not matched to a gene: 0. CDR3 coding DNA: TGTGCCAGCAGCTTAGCACTAGCGGGGTCCTACAATGAGCAGTTCTTC. Amino acids: CASSLALAGSYNEQFF.

This chain connects TRBV11-3 to TRBJ2-4, with 7 positions matching TRBD1. From germline, CDR1 is SGHNT and CDR2 YENEEA. The ends lost 3 bases at V and 1 base at J; junction bases unmatched: 0. This CDR3 is 14 amino acids long. CDR3 nucleotides: TGTGCCAGCAGCTTGACAGGGGCCAAAAACATTCAGTACTTC. Amino acid sequence: CASSLTGAKNIQYF. The full variable domain, with the rest looked up from reference TRBV11-3 and TRBJ2-4, is EAGVVQSPRYKIIEKKQPVAFWCNPISGHNTLYWYLQNLGQGPELLIRYENEEAVDDSQLPKDRFSAERLKGVDSTLKIQPAELGDSAVYLCASSLTGAKNIQYFGAGTRLSVL.